This is a list of T cell receptor beta chains from one sample in a study of Graves' ophthalmopathy and Graves' hyperthyroidism. TCRdb itself ran the multiplex PCR reads through MiXCR, one entry per CDR3 protein. The table shows over a million distinct CDR3 sequences, with 35% to 40% occurring only once. The specimen was peripheral blood or thyroid tissue (not recorded which). These receptor sequences come from an adult man with Graves' hyperthyroidism. Both conserved end residues are part of each CDR3. Fields, in order: clone size, J gene, V gene, D gene, CDR3 DNA, CDR3 protein. The D gene is left open where the match is weak. The size of a clone is reported for some rows only, either as once, few or many, or as a class for expanded clones.

many	TRBJ1-3	TRBV29-1	NA	TGCAGCGTTGAATCCCCAGGGCGGAACACCATATATTTT	CSVESPGRNTIYF
NA	TRBJ2-5	TRBV6-1	TRBD1	TGTGCCAGCAGTCCTGACAGGGTGTACGAGACCCAGTACTTC	CASSPDRVYETQYF
NA	TRBJ1-6	TRBV25-1	TRBD1	TGTGCCAGCAGTGAACCGACAGGGGGCGAGTACTCACCCCTCCACTTT	CASSEPTGGEYSPLHF
many	TRBJ1-1	TRBV10-3	NA	TGTGCCATCAGGGCAGGAGACCCGAACACTGAAGCTTTCTTT	CAIRAGDPNTEAFF
NA	TRBJ1-6	TRBV13	NA	TGTGCCAGCAGAACCCAGGGGAACTATAATTCACCCCTCCACTTT	CASRTQGNYNSPLHF
few	TRBJ2-7	TRBV6-5	NA	TGTGCCAGCAGTGAGCGGTTCTTCTACGAGCAGTACTTC	CASSERFFYEQYF
many	TRBJ1-1	TRBV29-1	NA	TGCAGCGTCGGGGGGCCGGAAAAAAACACTGAAGCTTTCTTT	CSVGGPEKNTEAFF
few	TRBJ2-5	TRBV2	NA	TGTGCCAGCAGAGGAGCGGGCTTTCAAGAGACCCAGTACTTC	CASRGAGFQETQYF
NA	TRBJ1-4	TRBV5-1	NA	TGCGCCAGCAGCCCAGGGCCGGACGAGCCTAATGAAAAACTGTTTTTT	CASSPGPDEPNEKLFF
few	TRBJ2-5	TRBV24-1	TRBD2	TGTGCCACCAGTGAAGCGGGACTAGCGGGAATACAAGAGACCCAGTACTTC	CATSEAGLAGIQETQYF
NA	TRBJ2-7	TRBV12-3/TRBV12-4	NA	TGTGCCAGCAGTCCTGAACGGACTGGTTCCTACGAGCAGTACTTC	CASSPERTGSYEQYF
few	TRBJ1-2	TRBV6-5	NA	TGTGCCAGCAGTTATTCACGGACAGCGTCTAACTATGGCTACACCTTC	CASSYSRTASNYGYTF
few	TRBJ2-5	TRBV10-3	TRBD1	TGTGCCACTAATTCCGCCGGGACAGAAGAGACCCAGTACTTC	CATNSAGTEETQYF
NA	TRBJ1-2	TRBV15	NA	TGTGCCACCAGCAGAGTTGGGGTTCACTATGGCTACACCTTC	CATSRVGVHYGYTF
few	TRBJ2-2	TRBV7-6	NA	TGTGCCAGCAGCCCCCGGGGAAGCGGGGAGCTGTTTTTT	CASSPRGSGELFF
many	TRBJ2-7	TRBV7-2	TRBD2	TGTGCCAGCCTGGTAGCGGGAACAACCTACGAGCAGTACTTC	CASLVAGTTYEQYF